These 18 T cell receptor beta chains were all obtained from the same sample, sequenced in a study of T-cell memory formation after mild COVID-19. Each CDR3 protein gets one entry after TCRdb re-called the 5' RACE reads with MiXCR. The sample holds about 30,000 distinct CDR3 sequences, 12% seen once. Specimen: PBMCs or a T cell subset sorted from them (not recorded which). These receptors were obtained from an adult woman who had mild COVID-19 (a few samples of this study predate the infection). Cell type and time point are not known.

This clonotype has at least ten counts. The V call is TRBV11-2, the J call TRBJ1-1, with D unclear. V dropped 1 base and J dropped 8 bases, with 14 bases sitting between them. Per germline, CDR1 SGHAT and CDR2 FQNNGV. This CDR3 has 14 amino acids. CDR3 residues: CASSLGGGSLEAFF. CDR3 DNA sequence: TGTGCCAGCAGCTTAGGGGGAGGCAGCCTAGAAGCTTTCTTT. Using reference TRBV11-2 and TRBJ1-1 for the parts outside the CDR3, the full variable domain is EAGVAQSPRYKIIEKRQSVAFWCNPISGHATLYWYQQILGQGPKLLIQFQNNGVVDDSQLPKDRFSAERLKGVDSTLKIQPAKLEDSAVYLCASSLGGGSLEAFFGQGTRLTVV.

This clonotype came up many times. The genes are TRBV19 and TRBJ2-1; 11 nucleotides align to TRBD2. This CDR3 region has 14 residues. Trimming removed 6 bases from V and 10 bases from J; junction bases left unmatched: 8. The V gene's germline CDR1 is LNHDA and CDR2 SQIVND (reference sequence). In nucleotides, the CDR3 is TGTGCCAGTAGCGGGGGACTAGCGGAGTGGGAGCAGTTCTTC. Translated, it gives CASSGGLAEWEQFF.

This clonotype was picked up many times. The chain is built from TRBV15 and TRBJ2-2; 8 bases match TRBD2. V was pared by 1 base and J by 1 base, with 2 bases of the junction left unmatched. The CDR3 spans 16 residues. Germline CDR1 is LNHNV and CDR2 is YYDKDF (reference sequence). CDR3 residues: CATSRGAGENTGELFF. The CDR3 coding sequence is TGTGCCACCAGCAGAGGAGCGGGAGAGAACACCGGGGAGCTGTTTTTT.

This clonotype was detected many times. This chain connects TRBV11-2 to TRBJ2-2; 7 bases align to TRBD1. In germline, CDR1 is SGHAT, CDR2 FQNNGV. V gave up 5 bases and J gave up 0 bases; unmatched junction bases: 6. The CDR3 length is 16 residues. The CDR3 loop is CASSPRQGANTGELFF. The CDR3 DNA follows: TGTGCCAGCAGCCCCAGACAGGGCGCGAACACCGGGGAGCTGTTTTTT.

In its sample, this clonotype was seen many times. This sequence joins TRBV7-2 and TRBJ2-3, with D perhaps matching TRBD1 (5 bases). The germline V and J ends were trimmed by 5 bases and 3 bases, with 15 bases remaining between them. The V gene's germline CDR1 is SGHTA and CDR2 FQGNSA. This CDR3 has 15 residues. The CDR3 nucleotides read TGTGCCAGCAGCCTAAGCAGGGCGAGGACAGATACGCAGTATTTT. It codes for CASSLSRARTDTQYF.

This clonotype has ten or more counts. The rearrangement joins TRBV12-3 or TRBV12-4 to TRBJ1-2; D is perhaps TRBD1 (6 bases). The V end lost 6 bases, the J end lost 8 bases, and 25 bases lay between the germline ends. The CDR3 is made up of 16 amino acids. CDR3 in DNA: TGTGCCAGCAGCCAAACCTGGGTGGACAGACGAGGCGGCTACACCTTC. Translation gives CASSQTWVDRRGGYTF.

CDR3 sequence (DNA): TGCAGTGCTAGTAAGGGGCTCTCCTACGAGCAGTACTTC. Amino acids: CSASKGLSYEQYF. The chain joins TRBV20-1 to TRBJ2-7; D is possibly TRBD1 (5 bases). Per the germline V gene, CDR1 is DFQATT and CDR2 is SNEGSKA (reference sequence). The length of the CDR3 is 13 residues. Trimming took 3 bases from V and 0 from J, leaving 9 bases between them.

There are many counts of this clonotype. The V gene is TRBV7-2, the J gene TRBJ1-6, with 11 positions matching TRBD1. V shed 4 bases, J shed 10 bases, and the junction held 3 bases outside the gene matches. CDR1 SGHTA and CDR2 FQGNSA come from the germline V gene. The CDR3 consists of 14 residues. The CDR3: CASSSGTGGSPLHF. The CDR3 DNA sequence: TGTGCCAGCAGCTCCGGGACAGGGGGATCACCCCTCCACTTT.

Many counts were recorded for this clonotype. The chain is built from TRBV24-1 and TRBJ1-2, with D unresolved. This CDR3 has 13 residues. Germline assignment: CDR1 KGHDR and CDR2 SFDVKD. Trimming shortened V by 4 bases and J by 8 bases, and 13 bases separated the two germline ends. CDR3 loop: CATSDPLGGGYTF. CDR3 bases: TGTGCCACCAGTGACCCCTTGGGAGGAGGCTACACCTTC.

At least ten counts were recorded for this clonotype. This chain connects TRBV27 to TRBJ2-2; TRBD1 is a possible D gene (5 bases). The V gene's germline CDR1 is MNHEY and CDR2 SMNVEV (reference sequence). The V end lost 10 bases, the J end lost 2 bases, and 17 bases lay between the germline ends. The CDR3 covers 15 residues. The CDR3 bases are TGTGCCAACATCCCATCCGGACAAAACACCGGGGAGCTGTTTTTT. Encoded protein: CANIPSGQNTGELFF.

This clonotype was seen repeatedly, ten times or more. The rearrangement joins TRBV5-1 to TRBJ2-4; the D gene is possibly TRBD1 (5 bases). The CDR3 is 13 residues long. The germline CDR1 and CDR2 sequences are SGHRS and YFSETQ. The V gene lost 3 bases and the J gene lost 2 bases, with 6 bases spanning the gap. The CDR3 bases are TGCGCCAGCAGCTCGGACACCAAAAACATTCAGTACTTC. Translated: CASSSDTKNIQYF.

This clonotype was recorded many times. The chain uses TRBV19 and TRBJ2-6; D may correspond to TRBD1 or TRBD2 (7 bases each). Trimming cost V 3 bases and J 1 base, with 16 bases left between them. Germline CDR1 LNHDA, CDR2 SQIVND (reference sequence). The CDR3 extends over 18 amino acids. This CDR3 is CASSIGQAGGSGANVLTF. The CDR3 DNA is TGTGCCAGTAGTATTGGACAGGCCGGGGGGTCTGGGGCCAACGTCCTGACTTTC.

This clonotype was detected many times. This rearrangement joins TRBV7-2 to TRBJ1-5; no firm D call. Germline loops: CDR1 SGHTA, CDR2 FQGNSA. V lost 0 bases to trimming and J lost 2 bases, with 11 bases between them. CDR3 size: 16 residues. This CDR3 is CASSLAGTAGNQPQHF. Written as DNA, the CDR3 is TGTGCCAGCAGCTTAGCGGGCACCGCGGGCAATCAGCCCCAGCATTTT.

This clonotype showed up many times. The chain joins TRBV20-1 to TRBJ1-2; no reliable D call. The CDR3 is made up of 15 amino acids. The germline gives CDR1 DFQATT, CDR2 SNEGSKA (reference sequence). Trimming stripped 0 bases from V and 4 bases from J, with 15 bases between. CDR3: CSARETGFVLYGYTF. CDR3 bases: TGCAGTGCTAGAGAAACGGGTTTTGTTCTCTATGGCTACACCTTC.

This clonotype was picked up a small number of times. This chain connects TRBV4-1 to TRBJ2-1; possibly TRBD1 or TRBD2 for D (5 bases each). V was cut by 1 base and J by 0 bases, with 7 bases left in between. The CDR3 is 15 amino acids. Germline CDR1 reads MGHRA; CDR2 reads YSYEKL. The CDR3 nucleotides read TGCGCCAGCAGCCAAGGGGGGAGCTCCTACAATGAGCAGTTCTTC. Translation: CASSQGGSSYNEQFF.

This clonotype was seen many times. The gene calls are TRBV30 and TRBJ1-1; no clear D gene. Germline V gene lookup returns CDR1 GTSNPN and CDR2 SVGIG (reference sequence). Deletions cut 5 bases from V and 13 bases from J, with 11 bases between. CDR3 length: 9 amino acids. The CDR3 loop is CAWGEKGFF. The CDR3 nucleotides read TGTGCCTGGGGGGAAAAGGGTTTCTTT.

This clonotype was seen repeatedly, ten times or more. The chain combines TRBV7-2 with TRBJ1-2, with 11 positions matching TRBD1. CDR1 and CDR2 from the germline V gene are SGHTA and FQGNSA. This CDR3 region has 16 residues. V lost 5 bases, J lost 4 bases, and 9 bases stayed unmatched. CDR3 protein: CASSPRDRGVGYGYTF. The DNA for the CDR3 is TGTGCCAGCAGCCCCCGGGACAGGGGGGTGGGCTATGGCTACACCTTC.

The chain recombines TRBV4-1 with TRBJ2-1, with 9 positions matching TRBD2. In germline, CDR1 is MGHRA, CDR2 YSYEKL. The CDR3 has 16 amino acids. Germline trimming cut 1 base from V and 5 bases from J; bases unmatched to any gene: 6. CDR3 bases: TGCGCCAGCAGCCAAGTCGGAGCGGGGGGAAACAATGAGCAGTTCTTC. The encoded protein is CASSQVGAGGNNEQFF.